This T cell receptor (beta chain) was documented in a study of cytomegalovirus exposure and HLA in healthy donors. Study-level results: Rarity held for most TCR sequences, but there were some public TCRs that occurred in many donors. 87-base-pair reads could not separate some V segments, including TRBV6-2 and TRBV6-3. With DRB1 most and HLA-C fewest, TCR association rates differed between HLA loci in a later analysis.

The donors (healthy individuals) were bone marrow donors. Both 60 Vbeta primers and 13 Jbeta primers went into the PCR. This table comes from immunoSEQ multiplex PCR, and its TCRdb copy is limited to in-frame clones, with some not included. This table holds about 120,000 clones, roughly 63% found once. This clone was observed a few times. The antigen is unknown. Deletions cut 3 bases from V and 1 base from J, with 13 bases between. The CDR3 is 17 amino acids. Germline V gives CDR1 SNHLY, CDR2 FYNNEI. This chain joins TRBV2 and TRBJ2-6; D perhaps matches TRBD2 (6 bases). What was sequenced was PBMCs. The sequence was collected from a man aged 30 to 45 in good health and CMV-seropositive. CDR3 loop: CASSDRPGGSGANVLTF. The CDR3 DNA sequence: TGTGCCAGCAGTGATAGGCCAGGAGGGTCTGGGGCCAACGTCCTGACTTTC.